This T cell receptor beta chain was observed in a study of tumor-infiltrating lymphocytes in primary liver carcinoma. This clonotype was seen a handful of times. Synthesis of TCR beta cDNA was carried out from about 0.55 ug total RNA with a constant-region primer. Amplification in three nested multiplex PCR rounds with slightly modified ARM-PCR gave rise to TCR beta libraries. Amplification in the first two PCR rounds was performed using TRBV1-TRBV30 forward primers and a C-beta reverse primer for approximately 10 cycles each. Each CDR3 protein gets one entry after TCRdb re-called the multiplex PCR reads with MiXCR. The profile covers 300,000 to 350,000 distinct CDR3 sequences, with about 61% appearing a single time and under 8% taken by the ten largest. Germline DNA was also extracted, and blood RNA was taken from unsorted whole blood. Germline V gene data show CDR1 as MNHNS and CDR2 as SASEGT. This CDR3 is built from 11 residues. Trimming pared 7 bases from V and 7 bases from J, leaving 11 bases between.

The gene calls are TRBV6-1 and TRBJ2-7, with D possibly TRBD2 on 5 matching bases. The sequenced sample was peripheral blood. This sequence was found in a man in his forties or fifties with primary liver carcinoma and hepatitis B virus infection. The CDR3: CASILEGEQYF. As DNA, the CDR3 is TGTGCCAGCATACTAGAAGGTGAGCAGTACTTC.